This paragraph covers one T cell receptor (beta chain) sequence. Which antigen it targets is not known. Base-call qualities are not available, and no considerably larger clone is one nucleotide away. Including cysteine and phenylalanine, the CDR3 has 12 amino acids. The entry retains the CDR3 DNA only, 36 bases that are in frame from base 1. V lost 2 bases and J lost 8 bases; the stretch between them is 12 bases long. CDR1 and CDR2 are read off the germline V gene (reference sequence) as GTSNPN and SVGIG. In the ViraFEST assay, PBMC were stimulated with viral peptide pools, and antigen-specific CD4+ T cell clonotypes were then identified by expansion using TCR sequencing. After approximately eleven days of culture, CD4+ T cells were isolated with the EasySep CD4+ T cell isolation kit. Healthy vaccine recipients had no prior SARS-CoV-2 infection, confirmed by negative nucleocapsid antibodies before and after vaccination. A few million PBMC per well were cultured with approximately 10 ug/ml peptides in IMDM containing approximately 4.7% human AB serum, around 10 IU/ml IL-2 and gentamicin. Half of the culture medium was replaced with fresh IL-2-containing medium on days 3 and 7. Unless noted otherwise, every peptide stimulation condition was grown in triplicate wells. PBMC were separated from whole blood using Ficoll-Paque Plus gradient centrifugation and were then either cryopreserved at -140C or used fresh. The overlapping peptide pools covered the spike proteins of SARS-CoV-2 as well as those of the common cold coronaviruses HCoV-NL63, HCoV-OC43 and HCoV-229E. The QIAamp micro DNA kit was used to extract genomic DNA from the cultured CD4+ T cells.

These data come from a study of vaccination effects on CD4 cells after COVID-19 (dated by TCRdb to 2022 to 2024). Study-level background: Two doses of either the BNT162b2 or the mRNA-1273 mRNA SARS-CoV-2 vaccine were administered to participants. The study compared SARS-CoV-2 spike-specific CD4+ TCR repertoires before and after mRNA vaccination in COVID-19 convalescent patients and infection-naive vaccine recipients. Altogether, some ten COVID-19 convalescent patients and several SARS-CoV-2-naive healthy vaccine recipients made up the full study. Cultures from other donors in the study were sequenced using the Oncomine TCR Beta short-read assay on an Illumina iSeq 100. Broad study findings and their caveats: Marked clonal contraction was observed in both infection-induced and vaccine-induced clones at late post-vaccination timepoints, consistent with waning T cell responses. In healthy vaccine recipients, vaccine-induced clones were almost all SARS-CoV-2 mono-reactive, with only 1 of 255 being cross-reactive with common cold coronaviruses. Limitations of the study were the small number of convalescent patients and the absence of early post-infection timepoints.

To prepare the library, the immunoSEQ multiplex PCR assay was applied. DNA from the cultured, isolated CD4+ T cells was subjected to TCR beta CDR3 sequencing. Under the source paper's analysis protocol: Non-productive TCR sequences were removed, reads were trimmed to the CDR3 region, and CDR3s of at least 7 amino acids were retained. Antigen-specific clonotypes were identified with the MANAFEST web app by comparing expansion in peptide wells against reference cultures. To count as positive, a clone had to show expansion at FDR<0.05 compared with the reference and with all other wells, an odds ratio above 5, and a frequency above 0.1% in two replicate wells. Clonotypes significantly expanded in SARS-CoV-2 spike wells and in at least one common cold coronavirus spike condition were defined as cross-reactive. CDR3 similarity was assessed by Levenshtein distance with the stringdist R package, and unrooted trees were built with ape in R 3.6.1. This is the immuneACCESS table as TCRdb keeps it, with only in-frame sequences that have V and J called. A part of the clones is gone; compared with another copy, unresolved V genes explain less than half, and the rest is unexplained. V and J calls and clone size are those listed in that table; D and trimming were worked out from the DNA. This sample is represented by about 41,000 clones; 70% of them were singletons. The ten most abundant clones make up 20% to 30% of the sample.

This specimen consisted of CD4+ T cells from PBMCs cultured with HCoV-OC43 spike peptides, obtained before COVID-19 vaccination. The cell subset or site label, read with the paper, signifies: HCoV-OC43 spike overlapping peptide pool stimulation. This receptor was identified in a human donor who received a COVID-19 vaccine. The V gene is TRBV30 and the J gene is TRBJ1-1; the D gene identity is not certain. The CDR3 region reads CAWSPAPPEAFF. The DNA sequence is TGTGCCTGGAGTCCCGCCCCCCCCGAAGCTTTCTTT.